This T cell receptor beta chain appears in the sequencing data of a study of cytomegalovirus exposure and HLA in healthy donors. Study at large: The 120 or so validation repertoires were produced on the same platform as the roughly 690 repertoires of the first cohort. This was reported in a later analysis.

Study-wide points: The study recorded about 150 TCR beta chains that were cytomegalovirus-associated.

The assay was immunoSEQ multiplex PCR, and TCRdb's table has in-frame clones only and misses some. Seen here are 120,000 or so clones, around 96% observed once, and the top ten hold about 1.7%. CDR1 is MNHNS and CDR2 is SASEGT in the germline V gene. Trimming removed 10 bases from V and 0 bases from J, with 10 bases in between. The CDR3 is 13 residues long. For this clone: Its target is not known.

This sequence originates from a man in his late teens or twenties in good health and CMV-seronegative. Sequenced sample: PBMCs. The chain couples TRBV6-1 to TRBJ2-1; maybe TRBD2 (5 bases). The CDR3 loop reads CAIGVYSYNEQFF. CDR3 nucleotides: TGTGCCATCGGGGTCTACTCCTACAATGAGCAGTTCTTC.